The 24 T cell receptor beta chains given below trace back to one sample, sequenced in a study of shared clonotypes between healthy human individuals. Repertoires were generated with immunoSEQ multiplex PCR, while TCRdb's copy carries only in-frame clones and drops some. The sample includes approximately 2.1 million clones, 90% to 95% of them seen just once. The sequenced sample consisted of naive CD4+ T cells from PBMCs. As for subset: CD45RA+ positively selected. These receptors were taken from a man in his late teens or twenties in good health. Some clones in this sample may be carry-over from other donors' samples.

This chain connects TRBV4-2 to TRBJ2-3; 8 bases are shared with TRBD2. CDR3 length equals 15 residues. Germline CDR1 reads LGHNA; CDR2 reads YNFKEQ. J gave up 4 bases and V 5 bases, and 8 bases lay outside the gene matches. This chain's CDR3 is CASSEAGGGADTQYF. CDR3 bases: TGTGCCAGCAGCGAGGCGGGAGGAGGGGCAGATACGCAGTATTTT.

This sequence joins TRBV9 and TRBJ2-1; D is uncertain. This CDR3 contains 15 residues. V was clipped by 3 bases and J by 2 bases, with 12 bases between them. Germline CDR1 SGDLS, CDR2 YYNGEE. The CDR3, as DNA: TGTGCCAGCAGCGCCGAGTCCCAGCCCTACAATGAGCAGTTCTTC. It encodes CASSAESQPYNEQFF.

The chain uses TRBV6-5 and TRBJ1-4; D is perhaps TRBD1 (5 bases). V lost 7 bases and J 7 bases, leaving 16 bases between the germline ends. The V gene's germline CDR1 is MNHEY and CDR2 SVGAGI. There are 14 residues in the CDR3. The CDR3 DNA reads as TGTGCCAGCAAGACTGGGGCTCTTGGTGAAAAACTGTTTTTT. Encoded protein: CASKTGALGEKLFF.

With regard to this clone: Other DNA sequences of this sample code for an identical CDR3. The chain recombines TRBV5-8 with TRBJ2-5; D is ambiguous. The germline V and J ends were trimmed by 0 bases and 5 bases, with 2 bases remaining between them. Germline-derived CDR1 and CDR2 are SGHTS and YDEGEE. This CDR3 region has 11 residues. In DNA form, the CDR3 reads TGTGCCAGCAGCTTGGCGGAGACCCAGTACTTC. This sequence encodes CASSLAETQYF.

This clone was observed once. V usage is TRBV6-5 and J usage is TRBJ1-5; D is possibly TRBD1 (5 bases). V lost 11 bases to trimming and J lost 7 bases, with 18 bases between them. CDR1 is MNHEY and CDR2 is SVGAGI in the germline V gene. The CDR3 extends over 13 amino acids. The CDR3 sequence is CASSGAGHQPQHF. CDR3 bases: TGTGCCTCCTCTGGGGCAGGGCACCAGCCCCAGCATTTT.

The rearrangement uses TRBV19 and TRBJ1-5; no firm D call. The CDR3 loop spans 15 amino acids. Germline V CDR1 and CDR2: LNHDA, SQIVND (reference sequence). Trimming left V 6 bases short and J 6 bases short, with 18 bases between. CDR3 in DNA: TGTGCCAGTAGGGAAGGCGGGTTCGCAACTCAGCCCCAGCATTTT. This encodes CASREGGFATQPQHF.

V usage is TRBV6-5 and J usage is TRBJ2-7, with D possibly TRBD2 on 6 matching bases. CDR1 and CDR2 from the germline V gene are MNHEY and SVGAGI. There are 16 residues in the CDR3. V was trimmed by 0 bases and J by 3 bases, leaving 15 bases between them. The CDR3 DNA reads as TGTGCCAGCAGTTACTCTACCCTCGGAGGGGTCTACGAGCAGTACTTC. This codes for CASSYSTLGGVYEQYF.

This chain connects TRBV2 to TRBJ2-3, with D unclear. The CDR3 extends over 14 amino acids. Germline loops: CDR1 SNHLY, CDR2 FYNNEI. Trimming took 7 bases from V and 2 from J, leaving 13 bases between them. CDR3 nucleotide sequence: TGTGCCAGCAAGGGCCAGACCTACACAGATACGCAGTATTTT. Protein product: CASKGQTYTDTQYF.

This chain connects TRBV27 to TRBJ1-1; D uncertain. Germline CDR1 reads MNHEY; CDR2 reads SMNVEV (reference sequence). Between the trimmed V and J ends, which lost 6 bases and 6 bases, there was a span of 14 bases. The CDR3 length is 13 residues. CDR3 sequence: CASRRPLGAEAFF. The CDR3, as DNA: TGTGCCAGCAGGAGACCCCTCGGGGCTGAAGCTTTCTTT.

V usage is TRBV7-6 and J usage is TRBJ2-1, with 8 positions matching TRBD1. Germline CDR1 is SGHVS and CDR2 is FNYEAQ. CDR3 length: 12 amino acids. Losses at the gene ends were 1 base for V and 12 bases for J; bases not matched to a gene: 2. CDR3 amino acids: CASSLGQGAQFF. The CDR3 DNA is TGTGCCAGCAGCTTAGGGCAGGGGGCGCAGTTCTTC.

This chain links TRBV30 with TRBJ2-2, with 8 bases aligning to TRBD1. V was clipped by 1 base and J by 5 bases; unmatched bases: 9. Germline V gene sequence: CDR1 GTSNPN, CDR2 SVGIG (reference sequence). The CDR3 spans 16 residues. The CDR3 sequence: CAWSAQQGEHTGELFF. DNA for the CDR3: TGTGCCTGGAGTGCTCAACAGGGGGAACATACCGGGGAGCTGTTTTTT. The complete variable domain, with remaining parts taken from reference TRBV30 and TRBJ2-2, reads SQTIHQWPATLVQPVGSPLSLECTVEGTSNPNLYWYRQAAGRGLQLLFYSVGIGQISSEVPQNLSASRPQDRQFILSSKKLLLSDSGFYLCAWSAQQGEHTGELFFGEGSRLTVL.

V gene TRBV6-5 combines with J gene TRBJ2-1; weak D call: TRBD2 (6 bases). The V end lost 7 bases, the J end lost 7 bases, and 20 bases lay between the germline ends. Germline V gives CDR1 MNHEY, CDR2 SVGAGI. The CDR3 covers 15 residues. CDR3 residues: CASTTGRLGGNEQFF. In DNA, the CDR3 is TGTGCCAGCACTACGGGACGCCTGGGGGGTAATGAGCAGTTCTTC.

This clone was detected once. Other DNA sequences from this sample encode an identical CDR3 as well. The chain recombines TRBV18 with TRBJ2-2; D is unclear. V lost 4 bases to trimming and J lost 2 bases, with 2 bases between them. The CDR3 spans 12 residues. The germline gives CDR1 KGHSH, CDR2 LQKENI. The CDR3 nucleotides read TGTGCCAGCTCACTAAACACCGGGGAGCTGTTTTTT. Amino acids: CASSLNTGELFF.

CDR3 protein: CASSPTSGGYTF. The DNA for the CDR3 is TGTGCCAGCAGCCCAACGTCCGGAGGCTACACCTTC. The rearrangement uses TRBV11-2 and TRBJ1-2; D not resolved. Trimming shortened V by 5 bases and J by 8 bases, and 12 bases separated the two germline ends. The CDR3 runs 12 residues. The germline V gene encodes CDR1 SGHAT and CDR2 FQNNGV.

The chain joins TRBV4-1 to TRBJ2-7, with 7 bases fitting TRBD2. Trimming at V came to 0 bases and at J to 10 bases, leaving 6 bases not matched to a gene. CDR3 length: 13 amino acids. From germline, CDR1 is MGHRA and CDR2 YSYEKL. CDR3 protein: CASSQDHGRPQYF. DNA for the CDR3: TGCGCCAGCAGCCAAGATCACGGGAGGCCTCAGTACTTC.

This rearrangement joins TRBV19 to TRBJ1-2, with D tentatively TRBD1 (5 bases). Trimming removed 5 bases from V and 4 bases from J, with 17 bases in between. Germline values: CDR1 LNHDA, CDR2 SQIVND (reference sequence). This CDR3 is 15 amino acids long. CDR3 DNA: TGTGCCAGTAGTCCTCGCGCCGGGACGCGCTATGGCTACACCTTC. Protein: CASSPRAGTRYGYTF.

The rearrangement uses TRBV7-3 and TRBJ2-2, with 10 positions matching TRBD1. This CDR3 comprises 16 residues. With V trimmed by 5 bases and J by 4 bases, 7 bases remained unmatched. The germline CDR1 and CDR2 sequences are SGHTA and FQGTGA. The chain's CDR3 is CASSARQGAGTGELFF. The CDR3 DNA is TGTGCCAGCAGCGCAAGACAGGGGGCTGGCACCGGGGAGCTGTTTTTT.

The chain combines TRBV4-3 with TRBJ2-5; D is perhaps TRBD2 (6 bases). Germline V gene sequence: CDR1 LGHNA, CDR2 YSLEER. Trimming took off 1 base at V and 4 bases at J, with 13 bases between the two ends. The CDR3 covers 15 residues. The DNA for the CDR3 is TGCGCCAGCAGCCAAGGGCGGGGAATCCCAGAGACCCAGTACTTC. This gives the protein CASSQGRGIPETQYF.

The chain couples TRBV9 to TRBJ2-5, with TRBD2 identical over 10 bases. The CDR3 contains 14 residues. The ends lost 4 bases at V and 5 bases at J; junction bases unmatched: 5. Germline CDR1 and CDR2: SGDLS and YYNGEE. The CDR3, as DNA: TGTGCCAGCAGCTCCGGACTAGCGGTTGAGACCCAGTACTTC. Translation gives CASSSGLAVETQYF.

The V gene is TRBV7-3, the J gene TRBJ1-1, with no clear D. The V and J ends lost 5 bases and 1 base respectively, with 11 bases between them. The CDR3 has 14 residues. The germline V gene has CDR1 SGHTA and CDR2 FQGTGA. The CDR3 sequence: CASSPPGSNTEAFF. For the CDR3, the DNA is TGTGCCAGCAGCCCTCCCGGGTCGAACACTGAAGCTTTCTTT.

This chain connects TRBV7-8 to TRBJ2-2; D possibly corresponds to TRBD2 (5 bases). The CDR3 sequence is 17 residues long. Trimming cost V 1 base and J 6 bases, with 18 bases left between them. Germline V gene data show CDR1 as SGHVS and CDR2 as FQNEAQ. CDR3 in DNA: TGTGCCAGCAGCTTAGTGGGATCGTCACTAGGATCCGGGGAGCTGTTTTTT. Translated: CASSLVGSSLGSGELFF. Combining the CDR3 with reference TRBV7-8 and TRBJ2-2 gives the whole variable domain GAGVSQSPRYKVAKRGQDVALRCDPISGHVSLFWYQQALGQGPEFLTYFQNEAQLDKSGLPSDRFFAERPEGSVSTLKIQRTQQEDSAVYLCASSLVGSSLGSGELFFGEGSRLTVL.

A word on this clone: Other nucleotide sequences in the sample specify the same CDR3. The chain couples TRBV28 to TRBJ2-7; no definite D call. The germline CDR1 and CDR2 sequences are MDHEN and SYDVKM. CDR3 length: 12 amino acids. The V end lost 6 bases, the J end lost 2 bases, and 8 bases lay between the germline ends. CDR3 amino acids: CASRLHPYEQYF. The CDR3 nucleotides are TGTGCCAGCAGACTTCACCCCTACGAGCAGTACTTC.

Details on this clone: The sample holds other DNA sequences that translate to the same CDR3. The genes are TRBV19 and TRBJ2-1; 10 nucleotides line up with TRBD1. V shed 5 bases and J 3 bases; nucleotides not matched to a gene: 1. This CDR3 region has 14 residues. Germline V lookup: CDR1 LNHDA, CDR2 SQIVND (reference sequence). DNA of the CDR3: TGTGCCAGTAGTGACAGGGGGCTCTACAATGAGCAGTTCTTC. Translated, it gives CASSDRGLYNEQFF.

About this clone itself: The identical CDR3 is also encoded by other nucleotide sequences in the sample. V is TRBV9 and J is TRBJ2-3, with D perhaps TRBD2 (6 bases). CDR1 is SGDLS, CDR2 YYNGEE, per germline. V lost 0 bases and J lost 5, with 13 bases in between. The CDR3 sequence is 15 residues long. CDR3 DNA sequence: TGTGCCAGCAGCGTAGCAGGAGGGCTGGGAGATACGCAGTATTTT. Protein sequence: CASSVAGGLGDTQYF.